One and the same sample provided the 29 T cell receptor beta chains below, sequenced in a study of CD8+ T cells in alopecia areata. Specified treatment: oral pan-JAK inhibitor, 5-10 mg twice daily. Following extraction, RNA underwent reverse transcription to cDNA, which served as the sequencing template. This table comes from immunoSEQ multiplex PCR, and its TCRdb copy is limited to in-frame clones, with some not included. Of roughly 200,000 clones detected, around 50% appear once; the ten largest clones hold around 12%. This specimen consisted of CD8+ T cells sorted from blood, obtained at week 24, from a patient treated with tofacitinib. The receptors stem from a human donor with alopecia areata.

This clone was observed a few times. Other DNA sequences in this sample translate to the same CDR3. As DNA, the CDR3 is TGTGCCAGTAGTGAGGGGAACTCCTATGGCTACACCTTC. This codes for CASSEGNSYGYTF. The chain carries TRBV19 and TRBJ1-2; D might be TRBD1 (5 bases). The CDR3 loop spans 13 amino acids. Between the trimmed V and J ends, which lost 5 bases and 4 bases, there was a span of 11 bases. Per germline, CDR1 LNHDA and CDR2 SQIVND (reference sequence).

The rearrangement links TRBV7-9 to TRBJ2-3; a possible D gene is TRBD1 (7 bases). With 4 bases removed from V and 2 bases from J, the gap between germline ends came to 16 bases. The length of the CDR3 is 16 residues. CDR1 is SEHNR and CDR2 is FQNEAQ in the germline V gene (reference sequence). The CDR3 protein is CASSSTPGGFTDTQYF. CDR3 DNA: TGTGCCAGCAGCTCTACCCCAGGGGGGTTCACAGATACGCAGTATTTT.

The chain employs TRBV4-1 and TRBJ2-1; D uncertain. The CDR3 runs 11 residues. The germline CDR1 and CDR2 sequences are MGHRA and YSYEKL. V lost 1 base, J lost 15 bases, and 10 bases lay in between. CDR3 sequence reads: CASSQGTSPFF. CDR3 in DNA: TGCGCCAGCAGCCAAGGTACTTCGCCGTTCTTC.

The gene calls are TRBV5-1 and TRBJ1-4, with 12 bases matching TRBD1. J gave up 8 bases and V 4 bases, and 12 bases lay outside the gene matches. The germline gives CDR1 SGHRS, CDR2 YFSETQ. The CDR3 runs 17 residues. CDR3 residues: CASSAGTGGPLGEKLFF. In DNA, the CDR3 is TGCGCCAGCAGCGCCGGGACAGGGGGCCCGCTGGGAGAAAAACTGTTTTTT. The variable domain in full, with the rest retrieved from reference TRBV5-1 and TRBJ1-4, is KAGVTQTPRYLIKTRGQQVTLSCSPISGHRSVSWYQQTPGQGLQFLFEYFSETQRNKGNFPGRFSGRQFSNSRSEMNVSTLELGDSALYLCASSAGTGGPLGEKLFFGSGTQLSVL.

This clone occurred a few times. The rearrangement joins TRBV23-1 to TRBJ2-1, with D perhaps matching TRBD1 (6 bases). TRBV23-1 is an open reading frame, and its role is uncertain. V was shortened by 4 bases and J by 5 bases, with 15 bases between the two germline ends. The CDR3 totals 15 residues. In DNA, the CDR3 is TGCGCCAGCAGTCTAGGGGGACCTTGGCACAATGAGCAGTTCTTC. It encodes CASSLGGPWHNEQFF.

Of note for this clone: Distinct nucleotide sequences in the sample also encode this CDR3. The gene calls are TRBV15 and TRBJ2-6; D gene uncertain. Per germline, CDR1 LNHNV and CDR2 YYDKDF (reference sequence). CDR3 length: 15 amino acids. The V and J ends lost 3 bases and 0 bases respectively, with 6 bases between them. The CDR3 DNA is TGTGCCACCAGCAGTGGGCCCTCTGGGGCCAACGTCCTGACTTTC. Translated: CATSSGPSGANVLTF.

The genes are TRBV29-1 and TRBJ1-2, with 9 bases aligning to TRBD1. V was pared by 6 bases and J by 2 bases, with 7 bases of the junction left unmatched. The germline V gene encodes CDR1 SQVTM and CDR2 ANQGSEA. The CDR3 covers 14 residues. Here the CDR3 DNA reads TGCAGCGTCGAAACAGGACAGGGGAACTATGGCTACACCTTC. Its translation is CSVETGQGNYGYTF.

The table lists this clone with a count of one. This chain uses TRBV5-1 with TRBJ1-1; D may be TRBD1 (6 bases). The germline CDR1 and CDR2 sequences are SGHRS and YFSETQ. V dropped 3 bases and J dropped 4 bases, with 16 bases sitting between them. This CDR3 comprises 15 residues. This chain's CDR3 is CASSSGGQIGTEAFF. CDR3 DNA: TGCGCCAGCAGCTCCGGGGGGCAAATAGGCACTGAAGCTTTCTTT.

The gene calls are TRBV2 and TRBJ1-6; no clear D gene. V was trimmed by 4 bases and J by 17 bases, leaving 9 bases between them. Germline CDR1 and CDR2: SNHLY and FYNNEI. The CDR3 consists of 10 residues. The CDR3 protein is CASSGAIVHF. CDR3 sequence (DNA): TGTGCCAGCAGTGGTGCTATTGTCCACTTT.

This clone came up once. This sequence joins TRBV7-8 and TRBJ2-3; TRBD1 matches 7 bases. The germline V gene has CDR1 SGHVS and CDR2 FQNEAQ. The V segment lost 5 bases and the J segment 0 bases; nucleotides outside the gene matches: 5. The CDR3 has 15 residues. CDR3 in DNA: TGTGCCAGCAGCCCCCGGACAGGAAGCACAGATACGCAGTATTTT. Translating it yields CASSPRTGSTDTQYF.

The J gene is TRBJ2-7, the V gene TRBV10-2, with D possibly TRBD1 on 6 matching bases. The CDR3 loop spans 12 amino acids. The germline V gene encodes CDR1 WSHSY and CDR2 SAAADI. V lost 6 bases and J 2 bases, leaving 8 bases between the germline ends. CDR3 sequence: CASRDSTYEQYF. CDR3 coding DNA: TGCGCCAGCAGGGACAGCACCTACGAGCAGTACTTC.

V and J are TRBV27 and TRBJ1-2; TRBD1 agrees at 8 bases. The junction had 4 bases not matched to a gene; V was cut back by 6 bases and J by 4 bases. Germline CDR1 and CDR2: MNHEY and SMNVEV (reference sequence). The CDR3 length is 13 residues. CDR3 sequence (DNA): TGTGCCAGCAGCCCGGGACAGGCCTATGGCTACACCTTC. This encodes CASSPGQAYGYTF.

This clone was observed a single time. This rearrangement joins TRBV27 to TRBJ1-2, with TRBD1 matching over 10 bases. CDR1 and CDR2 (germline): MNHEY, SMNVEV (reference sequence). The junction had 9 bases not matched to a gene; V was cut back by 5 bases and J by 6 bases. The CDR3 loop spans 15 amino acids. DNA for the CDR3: TGTGCCAGCAGTCCGCGGGACAGGGGACCCAATGGCTACACCTTC. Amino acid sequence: CASSPRDRGPNGYTF.

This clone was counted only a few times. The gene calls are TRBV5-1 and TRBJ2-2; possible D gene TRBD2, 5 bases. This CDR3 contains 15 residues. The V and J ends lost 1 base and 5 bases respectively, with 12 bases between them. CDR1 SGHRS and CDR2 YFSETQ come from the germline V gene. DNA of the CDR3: TGCGCCAGCAGCTTGAGAGGGTGGAGGACCGGGGAGCTGTTTTTT. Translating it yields CASSLRGWRTGELFF. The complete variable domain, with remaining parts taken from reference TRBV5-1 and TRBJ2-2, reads KAGVTQTPRYLIKTRGQQVTLSCSPISGHRSVSWYQQTPGQGLQFLFEYFSETQRNKGNFPGRFSGRQFSNSRSEMNVSTLELGDSALYLCASSLRGWRTGELFFGEGSRLTVL.

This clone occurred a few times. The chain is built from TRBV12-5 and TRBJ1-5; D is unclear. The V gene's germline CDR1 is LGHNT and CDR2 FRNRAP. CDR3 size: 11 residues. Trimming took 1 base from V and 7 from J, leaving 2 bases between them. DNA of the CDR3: TGTGCTAGTGGTTTGGACCAGCCCCAGCATTTT. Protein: CASGLDQPQHF.

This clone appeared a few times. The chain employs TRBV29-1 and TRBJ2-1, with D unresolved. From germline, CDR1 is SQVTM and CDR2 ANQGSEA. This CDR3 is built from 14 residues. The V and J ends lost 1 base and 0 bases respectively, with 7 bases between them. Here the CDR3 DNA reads TGCAGCGTTGAAGTTCCCAGCTCCTACAATGAGCAGTTCTTC. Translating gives CSVEVPSSYNEQFF.

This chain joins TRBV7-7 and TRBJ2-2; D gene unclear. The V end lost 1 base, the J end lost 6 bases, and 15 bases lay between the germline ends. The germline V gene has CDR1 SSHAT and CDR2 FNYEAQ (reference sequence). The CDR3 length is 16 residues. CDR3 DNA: TGTGCCAGCAGCTTAGATACGGGTCGGTTCGCCGGGGAGCTGTTTTTT. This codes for CASSLDTGRFAGELFF.

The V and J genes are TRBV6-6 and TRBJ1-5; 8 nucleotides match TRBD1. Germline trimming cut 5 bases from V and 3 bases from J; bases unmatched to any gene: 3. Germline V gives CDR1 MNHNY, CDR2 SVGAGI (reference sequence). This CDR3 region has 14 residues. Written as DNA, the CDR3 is TGTGCCAGCAGTACAGGGGGTCCCAATCAGCCCCAGCATTTT. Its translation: CASSTGGPNQPQHF.

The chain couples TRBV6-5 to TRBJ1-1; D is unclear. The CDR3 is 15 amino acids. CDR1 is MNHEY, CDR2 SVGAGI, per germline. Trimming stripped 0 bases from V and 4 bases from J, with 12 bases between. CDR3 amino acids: CASSYSLGRVTEAFF. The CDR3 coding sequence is TGTGCCAGCAGTTACTCGTTGGGGAGGGTCACTGAAGCTTTCTTT.

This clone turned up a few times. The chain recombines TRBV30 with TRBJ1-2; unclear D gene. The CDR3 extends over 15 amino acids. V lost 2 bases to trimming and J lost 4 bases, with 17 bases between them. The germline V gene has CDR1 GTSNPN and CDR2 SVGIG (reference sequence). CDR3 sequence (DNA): TGTGCCTGGAGTTTGTATGCTAAATCGGTCTATGGCTACACCTTC. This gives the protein CAWSLYAKSVYGYTF. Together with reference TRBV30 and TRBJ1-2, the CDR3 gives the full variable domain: SQTIHQWPATLVQPVGSPLSLECTVEGTSNPNLYWYRQAAGRGLQLLFYSVGIGQISSEVPQNLSASRPQDRQFILSSKKLLLSDSGFYLCAWSLYAKSVYGYTFGSGTRLTVV.

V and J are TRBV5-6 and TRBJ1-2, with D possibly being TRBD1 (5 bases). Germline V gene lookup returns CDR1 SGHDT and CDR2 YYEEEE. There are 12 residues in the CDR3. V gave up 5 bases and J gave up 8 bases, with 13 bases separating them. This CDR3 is CASRGLVWGYTF. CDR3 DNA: TGTGCCAGCAGGGGGCTCGTTTGGGGCTACACCTTC. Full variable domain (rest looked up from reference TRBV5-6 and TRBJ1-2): DAGVTQSPTHLIKTRGQQVTLRCSPKSGHDTVSWYQQALGQGPQFIFQYYEEEERQRGNFPDRFSGHQFPNYSSELNVNALLLGDSALYLCASRGLVWGYTFGSGTRLTVV.

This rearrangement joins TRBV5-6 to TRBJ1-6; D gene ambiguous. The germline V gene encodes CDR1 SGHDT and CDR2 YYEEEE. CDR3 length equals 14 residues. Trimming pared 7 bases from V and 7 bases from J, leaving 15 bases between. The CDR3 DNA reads TGTGCCAGCGAGCCGGGCAGCCCAAATTCACCCCTCCACTTT. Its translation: CASEPGSPNSPLHF.

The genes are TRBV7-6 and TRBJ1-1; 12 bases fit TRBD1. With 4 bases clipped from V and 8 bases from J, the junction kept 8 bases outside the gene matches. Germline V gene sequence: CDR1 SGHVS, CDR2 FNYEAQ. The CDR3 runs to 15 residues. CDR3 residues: CASSSQSGTGGEAFF. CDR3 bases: TGTGCCAGCAGCTCCCAGTCCGGGACAGGGGGCGAAGCTTTCTTT.

CDR3 residues: CSAQLTEVYGYTF. The CDR3 region has the DNA TGCAGCGCTCAGCTGACAGAAGTCTATGGCTACACCTTC. The chain couples TRBV29-1 to TRBJ1-2; D might be TRBD1 (5 bases). The V end lost 7 bases, the J end lost 4 bases, and 16 bases lay between the germline ends. Germline CDR1 is SQVTM and CDR2 is ANQGSEA. The CDR3 is 13 amino acids.

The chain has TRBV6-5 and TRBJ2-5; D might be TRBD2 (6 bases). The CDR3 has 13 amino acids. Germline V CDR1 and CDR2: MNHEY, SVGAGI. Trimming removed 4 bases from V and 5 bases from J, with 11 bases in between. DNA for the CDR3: TGTGCCAGCAGTTCGGGACTTTTGGAGACCCAGTACTTC. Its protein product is CASSSGLLETQYF.

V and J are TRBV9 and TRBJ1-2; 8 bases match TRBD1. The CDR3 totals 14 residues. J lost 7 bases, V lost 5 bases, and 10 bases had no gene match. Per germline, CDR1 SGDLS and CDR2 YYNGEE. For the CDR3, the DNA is TGTGCCAGCAGAACCTTGGACAGGGATGGTGGCTACACCTTC. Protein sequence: CASRTLDRDGGYTF.

CDR3 bases: TGTGCCAGCGGGGGGAGCTCCTACAATGAGCAGTTCTTC. Protein: CASGGSSYNEQFF. The chain has TRBV2 and TRBJ2-1; perhaps TRBD2 as D (6 bases). Trimming pared 8 bases from V and 0 bases from J, leaving 8 bases between. The CDR3 loop spans 13 amino acids. Germline assignment: CDR1 SNHLY and CDR2 FYNNEI.

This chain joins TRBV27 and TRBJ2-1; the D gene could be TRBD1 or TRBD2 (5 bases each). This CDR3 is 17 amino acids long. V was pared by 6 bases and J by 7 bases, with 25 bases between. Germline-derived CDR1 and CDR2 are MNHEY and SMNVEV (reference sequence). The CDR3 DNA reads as TGTGCCAGCAGCCTTTCCCCCCGGGACCTACTATTTAATGAGCAGTTCTTC. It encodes CASSLSPRDLLFNEQFF.

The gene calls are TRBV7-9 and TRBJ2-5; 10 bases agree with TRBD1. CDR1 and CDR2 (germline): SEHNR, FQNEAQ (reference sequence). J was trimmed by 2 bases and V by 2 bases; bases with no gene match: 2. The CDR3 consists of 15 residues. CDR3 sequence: CASSLRTGGQETQYF. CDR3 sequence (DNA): TGTGCCAGCAGCTTACGGACAGGGGGACAAGAGACCCAGTACTTC.